The 3 T cell receptor beta chains reported below all come from one sample, sequenced in a study of long-term antiretroviral therapy in people with HIV. immunoSEQ v3.0 was run at survey level. Sequencing was performed with immunoSEQ multiplex PCR; in TCRdb, only in-frame clones are kept and a portion is missing. Counted here are 23,000 or so clones, 75% to 90% occurring once; the ten biggest clones make up 20% to 30%. Sequencing used unsorted PBMCs, obtained 0.4 years after starting antiretroviral therapy. These receptor sequences come from a man aged 45-65 years with HIV.

CDR3 DNA: TGTGCCAGCAGCTTAGGGCAGCCTCAACTGCGGACAACTAATGAAAAACTGTTTTTT. Protein sequence: CASSLGQPQLRTTNEKLFF. This chain connects TRBV7-8 to TRBJ1-4; D is unclear. The V and J ends lost 1 base and 0 bases respectively, with 18 bases between them. The CDR3 is 19 amino acids. Germline V lookup: CDR1 SGHVS, CDR2 FQNEAQ.

The chain is built from TRBV28 and TRBJ1-1; no clear D gene. The length of the CDR3 is 13 residues. The V gene lost 6 bases and the J gene lost 6 bases, with 14 bases spanning the gap. The germline V gene encodes CDR1 MDHEN and CDR2 SYDVKM. The CDR3 is CASRSNLGAEAFF. CDR3 nucleotides: TGTGCCAGCAGGTCGAATCTTGGGGCTGAAGCTTTCTTT.

This clone was counted between two and nine times. The chain employs TRBV9 and TRBJ1-2, with D unclear. CDR3 length equals 14 residues. Germline CDR1 is SGDLS and CDR2 is YYNGEE. Deletions cut 4 bases from V and 4 bases from J, with 14 bases between. CDR3 coding DNA: TGTGCCAGCAGCTTAGATGGGCCCCTCTATGGCTACACCTTC. Translated: CASSLDGPLYGYTF.